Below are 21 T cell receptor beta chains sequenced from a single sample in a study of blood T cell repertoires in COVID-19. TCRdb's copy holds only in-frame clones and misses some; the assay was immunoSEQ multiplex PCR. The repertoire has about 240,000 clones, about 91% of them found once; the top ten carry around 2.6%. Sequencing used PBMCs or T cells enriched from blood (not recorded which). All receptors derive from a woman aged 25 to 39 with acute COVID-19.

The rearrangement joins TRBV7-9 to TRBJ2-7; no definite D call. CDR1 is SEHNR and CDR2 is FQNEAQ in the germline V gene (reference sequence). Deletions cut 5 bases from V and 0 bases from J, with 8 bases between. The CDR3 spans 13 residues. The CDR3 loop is CASSPSISYEQYF. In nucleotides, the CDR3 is TGTGCCAGCAGCCCTAGTATCTCCTACGAGCAGTACTTC.

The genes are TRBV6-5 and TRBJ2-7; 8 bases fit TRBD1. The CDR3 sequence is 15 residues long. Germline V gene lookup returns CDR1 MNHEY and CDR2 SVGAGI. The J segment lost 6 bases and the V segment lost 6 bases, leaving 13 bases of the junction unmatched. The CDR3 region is CASSGTGTGDAEQYF. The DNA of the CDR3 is TGTGCCAGCAGCGGTACCGGGACAGGAGATGCCGAGCAGTACTTC.

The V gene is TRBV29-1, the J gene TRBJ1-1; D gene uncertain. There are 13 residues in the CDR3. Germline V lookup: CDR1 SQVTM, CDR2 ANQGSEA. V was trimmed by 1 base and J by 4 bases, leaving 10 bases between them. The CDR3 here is CSVEARESTEAFF. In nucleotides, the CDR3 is TGCAGCGTTGAAGCGCGGGAGAGCACTGAAGCTTTCTTT.

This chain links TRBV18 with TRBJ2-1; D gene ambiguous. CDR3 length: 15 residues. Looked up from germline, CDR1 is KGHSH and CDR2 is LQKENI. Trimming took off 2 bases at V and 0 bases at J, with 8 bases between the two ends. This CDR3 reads CASSPGQLSYNEQFF. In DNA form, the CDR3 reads TGTGCCAGCTCACCAGGGCAGCTCTCCTACAATGAGCAGTTCTTC.

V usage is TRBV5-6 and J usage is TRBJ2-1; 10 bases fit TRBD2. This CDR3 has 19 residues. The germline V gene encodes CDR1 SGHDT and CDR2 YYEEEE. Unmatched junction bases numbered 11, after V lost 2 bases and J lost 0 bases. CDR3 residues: CASSFLASGGRSSYNEQFF. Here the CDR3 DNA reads TGTGCCAGCAGCTTTTTGGCTAGCGGGGGCCGTAGCTCCTACAATGAGCAGTTCTTC.

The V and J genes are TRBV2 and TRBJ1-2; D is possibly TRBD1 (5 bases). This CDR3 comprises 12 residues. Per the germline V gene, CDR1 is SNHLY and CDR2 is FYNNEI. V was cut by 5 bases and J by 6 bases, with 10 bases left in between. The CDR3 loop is CASSSQANGYTF. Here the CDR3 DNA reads TGTGCCAGCAGTTCACAGGCAAATGGCTACACCTTC. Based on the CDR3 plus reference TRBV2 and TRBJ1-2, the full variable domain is EPEVTQTPSHQVTQMGQEVILRCVPISNHLYFYWYRQILGQKVEFLVSFYNNEISEKSEIFDDQFSVERPDGSNFTLKIRSTKLEDSAMYFCASSSQANGYTFGSGTRLTVV.

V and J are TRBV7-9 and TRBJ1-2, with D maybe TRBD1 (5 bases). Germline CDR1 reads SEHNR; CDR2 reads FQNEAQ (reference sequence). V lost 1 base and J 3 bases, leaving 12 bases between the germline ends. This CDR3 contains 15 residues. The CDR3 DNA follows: TGTGCCAGCAGCTTAGTGTCGGCAGGGCACTATGGCTACACCTTC. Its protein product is CASSLVSAGHYGYTF.

The CDR3 nucleotides read TGTGCCAGCCAGGGGCCCCTTAGCAATCAGCCCCAGCATTTT. Its translation is CASQGPLSNQPQHF. The V and J genes are TRBV19 and TRBJ1-5; D is perhaps TRBD1 (6 bases). The CDR3 spans 14 residues. CDR1 and CDR2 from the germline V gene are LNHDA and SQIVND (reference sequence). V was trimmed by 9 bases and J by 0 bases, leaving 12 bases between them.

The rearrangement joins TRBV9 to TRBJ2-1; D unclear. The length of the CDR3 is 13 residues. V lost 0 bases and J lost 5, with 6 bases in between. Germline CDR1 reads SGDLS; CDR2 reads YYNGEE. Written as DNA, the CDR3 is TGTGCCAGCAGCGTAGGGGCCAACAATGAGCAGTTCTTC. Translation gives CASSVGANNEQFF. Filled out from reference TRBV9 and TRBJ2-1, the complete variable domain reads DSGVTQTPKHLITATGQRVTLRCSPRSGDLSVYWYQQSLDQGLQFLIQYYNGEERAKGNILERFSAQQFPDLHSELNLSSLELGDSALYFCASSVGANNEQFFGPGTRLTVL.

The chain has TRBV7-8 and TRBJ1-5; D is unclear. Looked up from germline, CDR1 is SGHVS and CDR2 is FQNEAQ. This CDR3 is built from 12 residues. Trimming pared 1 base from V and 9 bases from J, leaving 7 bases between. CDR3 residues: CASSLGRRPQHF. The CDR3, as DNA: TGTGCCAGCAGCTTAGGTCGTCGGCCCCAGCATTTT. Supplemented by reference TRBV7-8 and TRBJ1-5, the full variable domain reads GAGVSQSPRYKVAKRGQDVALRCDPISGHVSLFWYQQALGQGPEFLTYFQNEAQLDKSGLPSDRFFAERPEGSVSTLKIQRTQQEDSAVYLCASSLGRRPQHFGDGTRLSIL.

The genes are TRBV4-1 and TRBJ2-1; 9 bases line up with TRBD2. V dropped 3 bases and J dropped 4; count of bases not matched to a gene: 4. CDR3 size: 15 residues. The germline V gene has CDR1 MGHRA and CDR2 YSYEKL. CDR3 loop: CASSHLAGSYNEQFF. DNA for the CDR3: TGCGCCAGCAGCCACCTAGCGGGGTCTTACAATGAGCAGTTCTTC.

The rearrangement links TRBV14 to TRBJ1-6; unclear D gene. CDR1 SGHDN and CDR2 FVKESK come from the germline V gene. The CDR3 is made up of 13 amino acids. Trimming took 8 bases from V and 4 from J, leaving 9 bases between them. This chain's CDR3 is CASGRNYNSPLHF. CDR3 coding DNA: TGTGCCAGCGGCAGAAATTATAATTCACCCCTCCACTTT.

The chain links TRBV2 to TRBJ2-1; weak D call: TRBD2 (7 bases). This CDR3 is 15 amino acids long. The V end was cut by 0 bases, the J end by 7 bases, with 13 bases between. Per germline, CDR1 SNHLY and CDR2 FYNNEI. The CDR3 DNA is TGTGCCAGCAGTGAAGCACGGGGGGCGGGGAATGAGCAGTTCTTC. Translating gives CASSEARGAGNEQFF.

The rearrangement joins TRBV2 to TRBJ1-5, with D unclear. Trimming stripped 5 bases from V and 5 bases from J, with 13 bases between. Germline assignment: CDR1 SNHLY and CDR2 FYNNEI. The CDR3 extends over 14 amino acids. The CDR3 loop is CASSSQPGDQPQHF. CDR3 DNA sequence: TGTGCCAGCAGTTCCCAACCGGGAGATCAGCCCCAGCATTTT. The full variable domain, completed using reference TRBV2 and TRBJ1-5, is EPEVTQTPSHQVTQMGQEVILRCVPISNHLYFYWYRQILGQKVEFLVSFYNNEISEKSEIFDDQFSVERPDGSNFTLKIRSTKLEDSAMYFCASSSQPGDQPQHFGDGTRLSIL.

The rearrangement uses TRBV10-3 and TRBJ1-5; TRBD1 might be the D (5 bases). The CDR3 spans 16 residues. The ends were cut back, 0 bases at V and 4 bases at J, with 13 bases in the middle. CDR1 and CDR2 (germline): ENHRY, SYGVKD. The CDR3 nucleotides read TGTGCCATCAGTGAGTCGAGTGGCTGGACAAATCAGCCCCAGCATTTT. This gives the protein CAISESSGWTNQPQHF.

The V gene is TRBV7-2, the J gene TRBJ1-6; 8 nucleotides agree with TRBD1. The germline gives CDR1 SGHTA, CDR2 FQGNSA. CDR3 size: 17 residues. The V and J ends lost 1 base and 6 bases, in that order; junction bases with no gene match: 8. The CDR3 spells CASSLEGTGGSNSPLHF. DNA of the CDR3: TGTGCCAGCAGCTTAGAAGGGACAGGAGGCTCTAATTCACCCCTCCACTTT.

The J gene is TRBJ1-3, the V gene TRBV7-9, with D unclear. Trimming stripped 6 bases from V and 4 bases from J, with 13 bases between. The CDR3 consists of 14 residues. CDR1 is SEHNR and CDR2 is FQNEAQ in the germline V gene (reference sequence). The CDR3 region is CASRGGLEGNTIYF. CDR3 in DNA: TGTGCCAGCAGGGGCGGACTCGAAGGAAACACCATATATTTT.

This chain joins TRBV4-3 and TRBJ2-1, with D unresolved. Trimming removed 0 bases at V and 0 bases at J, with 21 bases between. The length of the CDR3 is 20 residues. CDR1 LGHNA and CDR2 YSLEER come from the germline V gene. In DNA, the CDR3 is TGCGCCAGCAGCCAAGATAACCAGGTTCTACTCCCTTCCTCCTACAATGAGCAGTTCTTC. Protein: CASSQDNQVLLPSSYNEQFF.

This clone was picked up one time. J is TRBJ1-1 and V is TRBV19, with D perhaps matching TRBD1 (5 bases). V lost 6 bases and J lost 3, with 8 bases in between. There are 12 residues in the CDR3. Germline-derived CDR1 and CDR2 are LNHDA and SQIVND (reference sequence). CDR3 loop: CASRTRDTEAFF. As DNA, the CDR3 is TGTGCCAGTAGGACCAGGGACACTGAAGCTTTCTTT.

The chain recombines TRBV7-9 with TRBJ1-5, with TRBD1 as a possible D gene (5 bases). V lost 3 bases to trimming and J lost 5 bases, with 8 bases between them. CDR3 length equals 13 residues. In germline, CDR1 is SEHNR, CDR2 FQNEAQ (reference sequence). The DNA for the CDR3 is TGTGCCAGCAGCTTGGGGACTGATCAGCCCCAGCATTTT. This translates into CASSLGTDQPQHF.

The CDR3 region has the DNA TGCGCCAGCAGCCAAGATGCGGGGGATGGCTACACCTTC. Translating it yields CASSQDAGDGYTF. The chain uses TRBV4-1 and TRBJ1-2; tentatively, D is TRBD1 (5 bases). There are 13 residues in the CDR3. Germline-derived CDR1 and CDR2 are MGHRA and YSYEKL. Trimming shortened V by 0 bases and J by 6 bases, and 8 bases separated the two germline ends.